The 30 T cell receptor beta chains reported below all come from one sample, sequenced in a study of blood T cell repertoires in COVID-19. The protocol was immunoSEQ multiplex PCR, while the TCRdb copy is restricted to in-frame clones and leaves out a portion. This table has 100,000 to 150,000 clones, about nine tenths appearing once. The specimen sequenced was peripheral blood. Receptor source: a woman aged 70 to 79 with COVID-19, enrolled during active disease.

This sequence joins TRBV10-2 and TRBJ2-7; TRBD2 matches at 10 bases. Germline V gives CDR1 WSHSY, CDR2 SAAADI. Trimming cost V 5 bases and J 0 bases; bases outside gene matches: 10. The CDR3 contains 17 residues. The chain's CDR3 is CASSIGYTSGASYEQYF. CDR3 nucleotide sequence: TGCGCCAGCAGTATAGGGTATACTAGCGGGGCCTCCTACGAGCAGTACTTC.

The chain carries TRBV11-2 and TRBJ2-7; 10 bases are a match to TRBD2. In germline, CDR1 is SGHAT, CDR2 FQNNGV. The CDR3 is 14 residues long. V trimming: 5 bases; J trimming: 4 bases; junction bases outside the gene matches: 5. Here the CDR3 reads CASSPAGGLYEQYF. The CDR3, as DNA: TGTGCCAGCAGCCCAGCGGGGGGGCTATACGAGCAGTACTTC.

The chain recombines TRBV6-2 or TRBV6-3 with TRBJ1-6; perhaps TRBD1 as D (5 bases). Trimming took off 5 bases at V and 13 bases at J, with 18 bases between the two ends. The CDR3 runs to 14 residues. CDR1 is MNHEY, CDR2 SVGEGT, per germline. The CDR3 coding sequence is TGTGCCAGCAGTCCGGGGACCGCGGGGTCGCCCCTCCACTTT. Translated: CASSPGTAGSPLHF.

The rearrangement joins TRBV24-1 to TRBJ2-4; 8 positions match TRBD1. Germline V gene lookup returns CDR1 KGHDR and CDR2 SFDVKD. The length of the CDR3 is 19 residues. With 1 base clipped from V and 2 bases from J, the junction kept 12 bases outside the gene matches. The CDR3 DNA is TGTGCCACCAGTGATTTAGTCCGAGGCAGGGGGCTGCCCAAAAACATTCAGTACTTC. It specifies CATSDLVRGRGLPKNIQYF.

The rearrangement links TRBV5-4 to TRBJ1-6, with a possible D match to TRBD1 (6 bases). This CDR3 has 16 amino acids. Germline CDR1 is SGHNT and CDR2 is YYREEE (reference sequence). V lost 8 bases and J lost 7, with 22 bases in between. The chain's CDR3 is CASAIKQGNLNSPLHF. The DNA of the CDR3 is TGTGCCAGTGCAATTAAACAGGGAAACCTAAATTCACCCCTCCACTTT.

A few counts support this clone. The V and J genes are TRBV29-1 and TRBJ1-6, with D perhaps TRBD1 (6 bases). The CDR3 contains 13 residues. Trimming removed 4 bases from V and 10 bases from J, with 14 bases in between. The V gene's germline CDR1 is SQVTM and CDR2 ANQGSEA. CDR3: CSVATGFRSPLHF. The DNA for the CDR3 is TGCAGCGTTGCAACAGGGTTTCGATCACCCCTCCACTTT.

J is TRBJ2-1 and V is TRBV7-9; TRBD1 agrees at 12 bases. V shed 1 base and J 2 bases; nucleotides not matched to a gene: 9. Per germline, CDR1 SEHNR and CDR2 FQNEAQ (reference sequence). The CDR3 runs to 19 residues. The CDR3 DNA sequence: TGTGCCAGCAGCTTAGGAGCCCCGGGACAGGGGGCGCCCTACAATGAGCAGTTCTTC. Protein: CASSLGAPGQGAPYNEQFF.

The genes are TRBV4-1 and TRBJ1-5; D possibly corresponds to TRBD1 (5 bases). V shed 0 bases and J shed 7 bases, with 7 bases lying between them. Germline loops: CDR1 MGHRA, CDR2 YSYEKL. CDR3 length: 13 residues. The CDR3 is CASSQDWGQPQHF. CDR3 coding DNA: TGCGCCAGCAGCCAAGATTGGGGCCAGCCCCAGCATTTT.

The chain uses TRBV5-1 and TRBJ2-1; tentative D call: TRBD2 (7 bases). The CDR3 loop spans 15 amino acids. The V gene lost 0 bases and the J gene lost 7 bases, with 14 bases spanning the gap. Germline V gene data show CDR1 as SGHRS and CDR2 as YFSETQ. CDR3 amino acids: CASSLGAGATNEQFF. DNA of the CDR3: TGCGCCAGCAGCTTGGGGGCGGGGGCGACGAATGAGCAGTTCTTC.

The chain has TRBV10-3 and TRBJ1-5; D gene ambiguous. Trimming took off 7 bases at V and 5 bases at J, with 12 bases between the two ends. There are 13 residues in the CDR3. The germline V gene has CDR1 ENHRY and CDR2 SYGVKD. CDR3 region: CAITPDSDQPQHF. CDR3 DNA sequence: TGTGCCATCACCCCAGACTCTGATCAGCCCCAGCATTTT.

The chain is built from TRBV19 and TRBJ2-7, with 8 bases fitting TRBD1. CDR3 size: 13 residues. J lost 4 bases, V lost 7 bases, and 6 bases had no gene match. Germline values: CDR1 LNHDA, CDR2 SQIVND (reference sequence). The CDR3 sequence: CASKGQAHYEQYF. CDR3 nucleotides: TGTGCCAGTAAGGGACAGGCGCATTACGAGCAGTACTTC. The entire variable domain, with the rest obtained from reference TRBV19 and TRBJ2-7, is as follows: DGGITQSPKYLFRKEGQNVTLSCEQNLNHDAMYWYRQDPGQGLRLIYYSQIVNDFQKGDIAEGYSVSREKKESFPLTVTSAQKNPTAFYLCASKGQAHYEQYFGPGTRLTVT.

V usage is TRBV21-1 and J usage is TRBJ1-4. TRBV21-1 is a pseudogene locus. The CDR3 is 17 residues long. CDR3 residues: CASSKPSEGRDNEKLFF. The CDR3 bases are TGTGCCAGCAGCAAACCTTCGGAGGGGCGAGATAATGAAAAACTGTTTTTT.

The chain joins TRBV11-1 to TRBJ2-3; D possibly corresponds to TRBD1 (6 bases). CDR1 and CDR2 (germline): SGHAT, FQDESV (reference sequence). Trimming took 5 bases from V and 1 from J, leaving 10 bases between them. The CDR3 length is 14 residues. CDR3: CASSHGQRTDTQYF. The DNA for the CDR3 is TGTGCCAGCAGCCACGGACAGCGCACAGATACGCAGTATTTT.

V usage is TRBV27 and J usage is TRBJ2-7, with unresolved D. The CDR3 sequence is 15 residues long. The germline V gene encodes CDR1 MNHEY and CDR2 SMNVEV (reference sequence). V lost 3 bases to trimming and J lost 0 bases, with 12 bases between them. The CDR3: CASSFDRLNSYEQYF. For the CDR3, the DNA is TGTGCCAGCAGTTTTGATCGACTGAACTCCTACGAGCAGTACTTC.

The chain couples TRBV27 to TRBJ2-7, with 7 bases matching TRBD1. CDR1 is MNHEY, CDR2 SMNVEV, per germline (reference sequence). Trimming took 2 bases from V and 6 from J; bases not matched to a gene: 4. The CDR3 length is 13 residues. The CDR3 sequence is CASSLGAGGEQYF. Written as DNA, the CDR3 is TGTGCCAGCAGTTTAGGGGCAGGGGGCGAGCAGTACTTC.

The CDR3 reads CASSQNPDRMNTEAFF. The CDR3 DNA follows: TGCGCCAGCAGCCAGAACCCGGACAGGATGAACACTGAAGCTTTCTTT. This chain joins TRBV4-1 and TRBJ1-1; 7 positions agree with TRBD1. Germline V lookup: CDR1 MGHRA, CDR2 YSYEKL. The CDR3 is made up of 16 amino acids. The V and J ends lost 3 bases and 0 bases, in that order; junction bases with no gene match: 7.

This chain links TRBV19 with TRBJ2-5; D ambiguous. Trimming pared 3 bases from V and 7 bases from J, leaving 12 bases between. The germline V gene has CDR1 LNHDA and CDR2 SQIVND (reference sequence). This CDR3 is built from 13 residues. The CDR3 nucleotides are TGTGCCAGTAGTATTAAGGCGCGCGGGACCCAGTACTTC. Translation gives CASSIKARGTQYF.

In DNA form, the CDR3 reads TGTGCCAGCAGAAGTCCCCCGCAAGAGACCCAGTACTTC. Translation: CASRSPPQETQYF. The V gene is TRBV19, the J gene TRBJ2-5, with D unclear. The germline V gene encodes CDR1 LNHDA and CDR2 SQIVND (reference sequence). This CDR3 contains 13 residues. V lost 9 bases to trimming and J lost 2 bases, with 13 bases between them.

CDR3 coding DNA: TGCAGCGTCGTGAAACAAAAAGGGGTGGGCGAGACCCAGTACTTC. It yields the protein CSVVKQKGVGETQYF. The rearrangement links TRBV29-1 to TRBJ2-5; D perhaps matches TRBD1 (5 bases). The CDR3 runs to 15 residues. Germline CDR1 and CDR2: SQVTM and ANQGSEA. V was trimmed by 6 bases and J by 5 bases, leaving 22 bases between them.

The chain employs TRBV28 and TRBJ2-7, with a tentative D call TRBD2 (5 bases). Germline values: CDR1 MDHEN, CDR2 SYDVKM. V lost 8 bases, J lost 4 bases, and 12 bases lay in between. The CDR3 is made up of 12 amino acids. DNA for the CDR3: TGTGCCAGCCATAGATCGGGATACGAGCAGTACTTC. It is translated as CASHRSGYEQYF.

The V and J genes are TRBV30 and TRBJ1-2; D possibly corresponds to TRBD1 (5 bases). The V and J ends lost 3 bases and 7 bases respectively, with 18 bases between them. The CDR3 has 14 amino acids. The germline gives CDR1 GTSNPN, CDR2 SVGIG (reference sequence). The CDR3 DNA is TGTGCCTGGAGGCCCGAGACAGTAAGATCTGGCTACACCTTC. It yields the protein CAWRPETVRSGYTF.

In DNA, the CDR3 is TGTGCCAGCAGTGATATGCAGGGCCCCTACAATGAGCAGTTCTTC. It translates to CASSDMQGPYNEQFF. The V and J genes are TRBV6-1 and TRBJ2-1; the D gene is possibly TRBD1 (5 bases). This CDR3 region has 15 residues. Germline V gene data show CDR1 as MNHNS and CDR2 as SASEGT. Trimming stripped 3 bases from V and 2 bases from J, with 11 bases between.

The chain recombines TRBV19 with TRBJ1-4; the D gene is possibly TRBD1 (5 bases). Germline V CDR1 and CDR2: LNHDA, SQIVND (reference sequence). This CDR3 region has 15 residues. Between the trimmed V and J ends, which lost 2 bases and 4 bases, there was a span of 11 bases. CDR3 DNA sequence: TGTGCCAGTAGTATACGGGGACTGATTAATGAAAAACTGTTTTTT. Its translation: CASSIRGLINEKLFF.

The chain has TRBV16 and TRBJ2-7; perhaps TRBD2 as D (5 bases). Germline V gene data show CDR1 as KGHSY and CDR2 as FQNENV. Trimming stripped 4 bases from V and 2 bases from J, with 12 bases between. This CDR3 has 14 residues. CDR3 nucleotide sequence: TGTGCCAGCAGCCGAGGGCATGGGGCCTACGAGCAGTACTTC. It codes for CASSRGHGAYEQYF.

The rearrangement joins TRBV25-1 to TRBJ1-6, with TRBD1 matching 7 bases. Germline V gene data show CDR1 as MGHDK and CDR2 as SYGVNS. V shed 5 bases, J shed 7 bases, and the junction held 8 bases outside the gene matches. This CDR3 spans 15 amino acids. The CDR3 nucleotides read TGTGCCAGCAGTTCACCGGGACAGATCAATTCACCCCTCCACTTT. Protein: CASSSPGQINSPLHF.

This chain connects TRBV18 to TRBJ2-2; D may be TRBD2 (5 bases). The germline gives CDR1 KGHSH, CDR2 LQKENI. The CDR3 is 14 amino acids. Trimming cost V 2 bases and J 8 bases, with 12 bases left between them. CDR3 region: CASSPGTGRGELFF. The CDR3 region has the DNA TGTGCCAGCTCACCAGGAACGGGGAGAGGGGAGCTGTTTTTT.

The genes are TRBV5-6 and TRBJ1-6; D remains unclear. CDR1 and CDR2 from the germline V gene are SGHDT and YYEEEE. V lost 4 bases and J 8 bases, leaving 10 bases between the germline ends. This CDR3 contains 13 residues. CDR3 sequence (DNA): TGTGCCAGCAGCCGCATCGGGGATTCACCCCTCCACTTT. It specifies CASSRIGDSPLHF.

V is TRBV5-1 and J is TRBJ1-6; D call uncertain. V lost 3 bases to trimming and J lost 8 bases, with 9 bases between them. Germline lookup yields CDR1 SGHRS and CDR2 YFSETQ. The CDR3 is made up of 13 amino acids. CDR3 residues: CASSSKRDSPLHF. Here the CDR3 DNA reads TGCGCCAGCAGCTCCAAGAGGGATTCACCCCTCCACTTT. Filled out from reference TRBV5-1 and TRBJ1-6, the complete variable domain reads KAGVTQTPRYLIKTRGQQVTLSCSPISGHRSVSWYQQTPGQGLQFLFEYFSETQRNKGNFPGRFSGRQFSNSRSEMNVSTLELGDSALYLCASSSKRDSPLHFGNGTRLTVT.

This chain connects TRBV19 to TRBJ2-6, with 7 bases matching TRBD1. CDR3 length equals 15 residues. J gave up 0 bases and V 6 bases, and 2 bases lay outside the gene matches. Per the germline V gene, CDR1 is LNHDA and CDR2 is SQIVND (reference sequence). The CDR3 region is CASRDRVSGANVLTF. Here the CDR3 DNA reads TGTGCCAGTAGAGACAGGGTCTCTGGGGCCAACGTCCTGACTTTC.

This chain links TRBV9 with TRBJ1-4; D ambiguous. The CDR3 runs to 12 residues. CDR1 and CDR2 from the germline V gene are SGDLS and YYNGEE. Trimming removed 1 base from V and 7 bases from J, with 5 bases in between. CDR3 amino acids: CASSVSGEKLFF. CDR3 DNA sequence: TGTGCCAGCAGCGTATCGGGTGAAAAACTGTTTTTT. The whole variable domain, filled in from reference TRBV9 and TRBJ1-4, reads DSGVTQTPKHLITATGQRVTLRCSPRSGDLSVYWYQQSLDQGLQFLIQYYNGEERAKGNILERFSAQQFPDLHSELNLSSLELGDSALYFCASSVSGEKLFFGSGTQLSVL.